The TCR beta chain under discussion was sequenced for a study of blood T cells in healthy people across ages. Findings and limits, study-wide: Researchers deemed the diversity estimates from one million T cells underestimates. Comparison with aged donors showed that long-lived donors had more naive CD4+ cells and higher diversity.

Using a J-beta primer mix together with a sample-barcoded 5' primer, a second PCR was run for roughly 6 to 11 cycles. Every sample produced at least 3 million CDR3-containing paired-end reads. TCRdb called the 5' RACE reads again in MiXCR, with one record for every CDR3 protein. Counted here are about 1.8 million distinct CDR3 sequences, approximately 50% occurring once; the ten biggest clones make up approximately 2.1%. This clonotype was seen a few times. The antigen is not known. V lost 5 bases and J 13 bases, leaving 14 bases between the germline ends. From germline, CDR1 is SNHLY and CDR2 FYNNEI. This CDR3 has 11 amino acids. Each sample had at least 6.5 million PBMCs isolated.

Sequenced input: blood. The rearrangement links TRBV2 to TRBJ2-5; D is perhaps TRBD1 (7 bases). The TCR comes from a middle-aged woman in good health. CDR3: CASSFGGTVYF. The CDR3 DNA follows: TGTGCCAGCAGTTTTGGCGGGACAGTGTACTTC.